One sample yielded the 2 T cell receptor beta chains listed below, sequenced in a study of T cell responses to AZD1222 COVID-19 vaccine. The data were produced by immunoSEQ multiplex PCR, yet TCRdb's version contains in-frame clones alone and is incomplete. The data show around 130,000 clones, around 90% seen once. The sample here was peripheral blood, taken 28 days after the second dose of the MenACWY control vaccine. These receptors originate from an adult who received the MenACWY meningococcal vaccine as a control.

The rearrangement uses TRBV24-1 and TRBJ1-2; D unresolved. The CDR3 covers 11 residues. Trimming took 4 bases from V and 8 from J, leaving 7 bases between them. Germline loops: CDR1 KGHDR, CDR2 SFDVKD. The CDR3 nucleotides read TGTGCCACCAGTGAAGGGTACGGCTACACCTTC. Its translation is CATSEGYGYTF.

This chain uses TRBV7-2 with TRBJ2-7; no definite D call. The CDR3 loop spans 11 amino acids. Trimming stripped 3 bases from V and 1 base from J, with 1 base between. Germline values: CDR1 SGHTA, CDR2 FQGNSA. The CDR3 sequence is CASSLSYEQYF. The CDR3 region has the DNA TGTGCCAGCAGCTTGTCCTACGAGCAGTACTTC.